The 5 T cell receptor beta chains below were found in one sample sequenced in a study of blood T cell repertoires in COVID-19. Assay: immunoSEQ multiplex PCR; the TCRdb copy retains only in-frame clones and omits some. The table shows almost 200,000 clones, with roughly nine tenths occurring only once. Sequenced sample: peripheral blood. These receptors were collected from a woman in her seventies with acute or convalescent COVID-19.

The chain employs TRBV19 and TRBJ2-6; 9 bases are shared with TRBD1. The CDR3 loop spans 18 amino acids. The germline V gene encodes CDR1 LNHDA and CDR2 SQIVND (reference sequence). The V gene end was trimmed by 6 bases and the J gene end by 2 bases; junction bases not matched to a gene: 11. The CDR3 spells CASRTGQGSLAGANVLTF. For the CDR3, the DNA is TGTGCCAGTAGGACTGGACAGGGGTCGCTTGCTGGGGCCAACGTCCTGACTTTC.

In this sample, this clone turned up a few times. The chain links TRBV7-8 to TRBJ1-1; 7 bases agree with TRBD1. The germline CDR1 and CDR2 sequences are SGHVS and FQNEAQ. This CDR3 has 15 residues. V dropped 5 bases and J dropped 5; count of bases not matched to a gene: 11. The CDR3 DNA sequence: TGTGCCAGCAGCCGTACAGACAGGGCGGTTACTGAAGCTTTCTTT. It specifies CASSRTDRAVTEAFF.

The rearrangement uses TRBV3-1 (or the pseudogene TRBV3-2) and TRBJ1-2; D might be TRBD1 (5 bases). This CDR3 is built from 15 residues. Trimming pared 3 bases from V and 4 bases from J, leaving 15 bases between. Germline lookup yields CDR1 LGHDT and CDR2 YNNKEL (reference sequence). CDR3 sequence: CASSQSPGRAYGYTF. CDR3 bases: TGTGCCAGCAGCCAGTCCCCAGGGAGGGCCTATGGCTACACCTTC.

The chain couples TRBV19 to TRBJ1-5; 8 bases map to TRBD1. The CDR3 runs to 14 residues. The V gene end was trimmed by 10 bases and the J gene end by 0 bases; junction bases not matched to a gene: 5. The germline V gene encodes CDR1 LNHDA and CDR2 SQIVND (reference sequence). The CDR3 sequence is CATGGVNSNQPQHF. DNA of the CDR3: TGTGCCACAGGGGGCGTTAATAGCAATCAGCCCCAGCATTTT.

This chain joins TRBV5-1 and TRBJ1-1; D is ambiguous. V lost 2 bases and J lost 1, with 12 bases in between. The CDR3 extends over 15 amino acids. The germline V gene encodes CDR1 SGHRS and CDR2 YFSETQ. The CDR3 region is CASSLEGGQNTEAFF. CDR3 nucleotides: TGCGCCAGCAGCTTAGAGGGAGGCCAGAACACTGAAGCTTTCTTT.